The source of this TCR beta chain is a study of spatial heterogeneity in lung cancer. Study details: Compared with alpha-chain sequences, beta-chain sequences were consistently detected in greater numbers. As counted in raw reads, each unique TCR and UMI combination appeared more than ten times on average.

Time point indicated: sample taken at primary tumor resection. Whole RNA, which was extracted from tumor, nontumor lung tissue or frozen PBMC, was sequenced without any cell sorting. Unique molecular identifiers tagged every individual TCR cDNA molecule. One entry per CDR3 protein, called by TCRdb with MiXCR from the 5' RACE reads. The top ten clones hold 4.5% to 5.5% of a sample with roughly 80,000 distinct CDR3 sequences, 10% to 15% of them seen once. Findings and caveats of the study: Detection of ubiquitous tumor TCRs in blood was higher at resection than follow-up.

A few counts support this clonotype. Its antigen remains unknown. The source is a male donor with early-stage non-small cell lung cancer. Specimen: PBMCs, collected at surgery.

Here the CDR3 DNA reads TGTGCCAGCAGCTTAGGGGGGGGGAATGAGCAGTTCTTC. Translating it yields CASSLGGGNEQFF. The chain combines TRBV7-2 with TRBJ2-1, with 7 bases aligning to TRBD2. With V trimmed by 1 base and J by 7 bases, 1 base remained unmatched. The germline gives CDR1 SGHTA, CDR2 FQGNSA. This CDR3 contains 13 residues.